The rows below give T cell receptor beta chains drawn from one sample of a study of T-cell reconstitution after alpha-beta-depleted transplantation in children. TCRdb independently ran MiXCR on the PCR reads; one entry per CDR3 protein. The table shows about 440,000 distinct CDR3 sequences, with around 46% occurring only once. The sample consisted of PBMCs, taken before TCRalphabeta/CD19-depleted stem cell transplant. The source of these receptors is a girl aged 2 to 10 with aplastic anemia, due to receive a stem cell transplant. CDR3s include the opening cysteine and the closing phenylalanine or tryptophan. Each record gives: J gene, D gene, V gene, clone size, CDR3 protein, CDR3 DNA. A D gene is named only where the DNA matches it firmly. Clone size is shown for a subset of rows, as once, few, many or a class of expanded clone.

>TRBJ2-7|.|TRBV15|.
CATSRDRGYYEQYF
TGTGCCACCAGCAGAGATAGAGGGTACTACGAGCAGTACTTC
>TRBJ2-3|TRBD2|TRBV12-3/TRBV12-4|.
CASSFLAGDTDTQYF
TGTGCCAGCAGTTTCCTAGCGGGAGACACAGATACGCAGTATTTT
>TRBJ2-3|.|TRBV4-2|.
CASTRGTGPDTQYF
TGTGCCAGTACTCGTGGTACGGGGCCAGATACGCAGTATTTT
>TRBJ2-5|.|TRBV9|.
CASSVGVEETQYF
TGTGCCAGCAGCGTAGGGGTAGAAGAGACCCAGTACTTC
>TRBJ1-1|.|TRBV20-1|.
CSARASWRVNTEAFF
TGCAGTGCTAGAGCATCGTGGAGGGTGAACACTGAAGCTTTCTTT
>TRBJ2-6|TRBD1|TRBV10-3|.
CAVRGQVLISGANVLTF
TGTGCCGTCAGAGGACAGGTTTTGATCTCTGGGGCCAACGTCCTGACTTTC
>TRBJ2-4|TRBD1|TRBV20-1|many
CSAPGTGVPIQYF
TGCAGTGCTCCCGGGACAGGGGTACCAATTCAGTACTTC
>TRBJ2-7|.|TRBV15|few
CATSRDPTGGPYEQYF
TGTGCCACCAGCAGAGACCCGACCGGGGGACCCTACGAGCAGTACTTC
>TRBJ2-5|.|TRBV28|.
CASRTAQETQYF
TGTGCCAGCAGGACAGCCCAAGAGACCCAGTACTTC
>TRBJ1-3|TRBD1|TRBV12-3/TRBV12-4|many
CASSPGGLGGNTIYF
TGTGCCAGCAGCCCAGGGGGCTTGGGAGGAAACACCATATATTTT
>TRBJ1-5|.|TRBV6-1|few
CASSAGVDSNQPQHF
TGTGCCAGCAGCGCGGGAGTGGATAGCAATCAGCCCCAGCATTTT
>TRBJ2-1|TRBD1|TRBV5-1|.
CASSLALGQDEQFF
TGCGCCAGCAGCTTGGCCCTTGGACAGGACGAGCAGTTCTTC
>TRBJ2-3|.|TRBV18|.
CASSPNFYGTDTQYF
TGTGCCAGCTCACCGAACTTCTATGGCACAGATACGCAGTATTTT
>TRBJ2-7|.|TRBV12-2|.
CASRSVGGLIPQYF
TGTGCAAGTCGGTCGGTTGGGGGCTTGATCCCTCAGTACTTC
>TRBJ1-6|.|TRBV5-1|many
CASSLSAGRLNSPLHF
TGCGCCAGCAGCTTGTCAGCAGGGCGACTGAATTCACCCCTCCACTTT
>TRBJ2-3|TRBD2|TRBV5-1|.
CASSPSGQRGARDTQYF
TGCGCCAGCAGCCCGAGTGGCCAGCGGGGGGCAAGAGATACGCAGTATTTT
>TRBJ2-5|TRBD2|TRBV20-1|once
CSANLAGVAKTQYF
TGCAGTGCTAACCTAGCGGGAGTAGCTAAGACCCAGTACTTC
>TRBJ2-2|.|TRBV28|many
CASSLRVGELFF
TGTGCCAGCAGTTTAAGGGTCGGGGAGCTGTTTTTT
>TRBJ2-1|TRBD2|TRBV12-3/TRBV12-4|many
CAINWGLAGGGEQFF
TGTGCCATCAATTGGGGACTAGCGGGAGGAGGGGAGCAGTTCTTC
>TRBJ2-7|.|TRBV7-6|.
CASSPSGGDSYEQYF
TGTGCCAGCAGCCCCTCCGGGGGAGACTCCTACGAGCAGTACTTC
>TRBJ2-2|.|TRBV6-5|many
CASSSSFPGVGGGELFF
TGTGCCAGCAGTTCCTCCTTCCCCGGAGTAGGCGGCGGGGAGCTGTTTTTT
>TRBJ2-1|TRBD2|TRBV4-1|.
CASRPPSGGDNEQFF
TGCGCCAGCAGACCTCCTAGCGGGGGTGACAATGAGCAGTTCTTC
>TRBJ2-7|.|TRBV20-1|.
CSAETPPGEMYEQYF
TGCAGTGCTGAGACCCCTCCGGGAGAAATGTACGAGCAGTACTTC
>TRBJ1-4|.|TRBV11-2|.
CASSNSAQGVEKLFF
TGTGCCAGCAGCAATTCCGCCCAGGGTGTTGAAAAACTGTTTTTT
>TRBJ1-2|TRBD1|TRBV4-3|many
CASSQAGGRGYTF
TGCGCCAGCAGCCAGGCAGGGGGCAGGGGCTACACCTTC
>TRBJ1-1|TRBD1|TRBV10-3|.
CAAQGASSLTEAFF
TGTGCCGCCCAGGGGGCCTCCTCCCTCACTGAAGCTTTCTTT
>TRBJ2-1|.|TRBV14|many
CASSQQFYNEQFF
TGTGCCAGCAGCCAACAGTTTTACAATGAGCAGTTCTTC
>TRBJ2-7|TRBD2|TRBV20-1|few
CSGGREWYEQYF
TGCAGTGGTGGGCGGGAGTGGTACGAGCAGTACTTC
>TRBJ2-7|.|TRBV6-1|.
CASSPPATYEQYF
TGTGCCAGCAGTCCCCCAGCCACCTACGAGCAGTACTTC
>TRBJ1-6|.|TRBV5-5|.
CASSLQDSPLHF
TGTGCCAGCAGCTTACAGGATTCACCCCTCCACTTT
>TRBJ1-4|.|TRBV6-5|.
CASSYWAGQEKLFF
TGTGCCAGCAGTTACTGGGCAGGGCAGGAAAAACTGTTTTTT
>TRBJ2-7|TRBD1|TRBV5-1|.
CASSWGQGPLSGEQYF
TGCGCCAGCAGCTGGGGACAGGGGCCCCTCTCGGGCGAGCAGTACTTC
>TRBJ1-3|.|TRBV29-1|many
CSGARDTGNTIYF
TGCAGCGGTGCCAGGGACACTGGAAACACCATATATTTT
>TRBJ1-1|.|TRBV25-1|many
CASSESKNTEAFF
TGTGCCAGCAGTGAATCGAAGAACACTGAAGCTTTCTTT